This entry is about one TCR beta chain. These data originate in a study of blood T cell repertoires in COVID-19. Across the whole study: Material from acute and convalescent COVID-19 was sourced from the United States, Italy and Spain. The cDNA or gDNA used as material had been derived from T cells, B-cell-depleted T cells, or PBMCs.

CDR3 length equals 15 residues. V was clipped by 5 bases and J by 1 base; unmatched bases: 9. The germline CDR1 and CDR2 sequences are SGHNT and YYREEE (reference sequence). TCRdb's table, derived via immunoSEQ multiplex PCR, lists solely in-frame clones and lacks some. Of more than 100,000 clones in the sample, roughly 83% were seen once. The genes are TRBV5-4 and TRBJ2-7; 7 bases are a match to TRBD1. The TCR sequence derives from a woman aged 50 to 60 with acute or convalescent COVID-19. The sample consisted of peripheral blood. CDR3 coding DNA: TGTGCCAGCAGTTACCCGGGACAGAATTCCTACGAGCAGTACTTC. Its translation is CASSYPGQNSYEQYF.